This TCR beta chain was sequenced for a study of neoadjuvant nivolumab and ipilimumab in lung cancer. Germline V gives CDR1 SGHAT, CDR2 FQNNGV. Trimming pared 1 base from V and 0 bases from J, leaving 7 bases between. This CDR3 is built from 15 residues. Assay used: immunoSEQ multiplex PCR; TCRdb lists only in-frame clones, some missing. The data contain 40,000 to 60,000 clones, more than 85% of them singletons. This sample comprised blood, obtained before neoadjuvant nivolumab, alone or with ipilimumab. The sequence was obtained from an adult with non-small cell lung cancer. Some clones in this sample may be carry-over from other donors' samples. V usage is TRBV11-2 and J usage is TRBJ1-5; D gene uncertain. The CDR3 bases are TGTGCCAGCAGCTTAGGTAGGAATAGCAATCAGCCCCAGCATTTT. Its translation is CASSLGRNSNQPQHF. Looking up the rest from reference TRBV11-2 and TRBJ1-5 gives the full variable domain: EAGVAQSPRYKIIEKRQSVAFWCNPISGHATLYWYQQILGQGPKLLIQFQNNGVVDDSQLPKDRFSAERLKGVDSTLKIQPAKLEDSAVYLCASSLGRNSNQPQHFGDGTRLSIL.